The clone carrying this TCR beta chain was seen ten or more times. The data originate from a study of low-dose radiotherapy and immunotherapy resistance in tumors. Study overall: 1 Gy per fraction was delivered to Cohort 2 every two weeks, for 13 Gy total over 26 weeks. Ipilimumab 1 mg/kg every six weeks, together with nivolumab 240 mg every two weeks, was given intravenously to patients.

TRAV- and TRBV-specific primers primed first-strand cDNA, covering alpha and beta chains. PCR amplification of the TCRs was performed with Phusion for 20 PCR cycles, and it relied on a constant-region primer together with a V-primer adapter. mRNA isolates were amplified via in vitro transcription. One entry per CDR3 protein, called by TCRdb with MiXCR from the reads. Here the sample spans 85,000 to 95,000 distinct CDR3 sequences, roughly a tenth being singletons. Time point specified: before trial treatment. Patients with advanced, tumor-infiltrating lymphocyte-negative solid tumors were eligible. CDR3 size: 15 residues. The V and J ends lost 0 bases and 4 bases respectively, with 13 bases between them. Germline lookup yields CDR1 SGHKS and CDR2 YYEKEE (reference sequence).

The sequence was collected from a male donor with prostate cancer. This chain links TRBV5-5 with TRBJ1-2; no clear D. The sample in question was PBMCs, obtained before treatment. The CDR3 sequence: CASSLGTEAVYGYTF. The DNA for the CDR3 is TGTGCCAGCAGCTTGGGGACCGAGGCGGTCTATGGCTACACCTTC.